This T cell receptor beta chain was sequenced for a study of blood T cell repertoires in COVID-19. Measured with immunoSEQ multiplex PCR; TCRdb has only the in-frame clones, and not every one. The table has about 200,000 clones, around 85% seen once; the top ten hold about 19%. Participants reported their clinical history, and cohort assignment relied on those reports. The clonotype originates from a man aged 40-55 years who had recovered from COVID-19. Sequencing was performed on PBMCs or T cells enriched from blood (not recorded which).

CDR3 amino acids: CASSLDRMRNTEAFF. The CDR3, as DNA: TGTGCCAGCAGCTTGGACAGAATGAGGAACACTGAAGCTTTCTTT. V and J are TRBV7-2 and TRBJ1-1; weak D call: TRBD1 (6 bases). The length of the CDR3 is 15 residues. CDR1 is SGHTA and CDR2 is FQGNSA in the germline V gene. Trimming took off 3 bases at V and 1 base at J, with 12 bases between the two ends.